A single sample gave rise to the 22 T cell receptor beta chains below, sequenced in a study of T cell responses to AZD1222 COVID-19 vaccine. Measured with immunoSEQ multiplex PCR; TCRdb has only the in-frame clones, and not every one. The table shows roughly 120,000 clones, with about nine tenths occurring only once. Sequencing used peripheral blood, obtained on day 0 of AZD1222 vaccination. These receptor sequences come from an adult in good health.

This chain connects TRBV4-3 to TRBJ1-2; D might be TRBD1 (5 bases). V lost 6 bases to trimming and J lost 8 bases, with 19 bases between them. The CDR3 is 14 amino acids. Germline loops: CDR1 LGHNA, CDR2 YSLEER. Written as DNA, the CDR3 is TGCGCCAGCAGTCCCGAACGGACAATTGGCGGCTACACCTTC. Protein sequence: CASSPERTIGGYTF.

The CDR3 spells CASSLEGLNGYTF. The DNA for the CDR3 is TGTGCCAGCAGCTTGGAAGGGTTGAATGGCTACACCTTC. This chain joins TRBV5-4 and TRBJ1-2; D gene unclear. The CDR3 has 13 amino acids. The germline V gene has CDR1 SGHNT and CDR2 YYREEE (reference sequence). V was pared by 0 bases and J by 6 bases, with 9 bases between.

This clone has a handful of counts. The CDR3 nucleotides read TGTGCCACCAGTGTAAACCGGGACGGCGATATAAAGGCGGGCTACACCTTC. It is translated as CATSVNRDGDIKAGYTF. This rearrangement joins TRBV24-1 to TRBJ1-2; the D gene is possibly TRBD1 (5 bases). The CDR3 has 17 amino acids. Germline CDR1 reads KGHDR; CDR2 reads SFDVKD. V lost 5 bases and J lost 8, with 26 bases in between.

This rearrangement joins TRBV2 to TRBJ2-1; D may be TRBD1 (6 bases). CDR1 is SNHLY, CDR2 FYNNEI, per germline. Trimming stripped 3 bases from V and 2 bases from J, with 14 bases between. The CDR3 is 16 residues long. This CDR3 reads CASSEQGFNTYNEQFF. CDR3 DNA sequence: TGTGCCAGCAGTGAGCAGGGGTTTAACACCTACAATGAGCAGTTCTTC.

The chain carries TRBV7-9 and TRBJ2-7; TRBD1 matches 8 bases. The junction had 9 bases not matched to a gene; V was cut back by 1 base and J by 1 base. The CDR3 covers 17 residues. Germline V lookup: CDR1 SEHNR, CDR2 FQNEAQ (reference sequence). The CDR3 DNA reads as TGTGCCAGCAGCTTAGGAAGAACAGGGGGGAAATCCTACGAGCAGTACTTC. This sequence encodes CASSLGRTGGKSYEQYF.

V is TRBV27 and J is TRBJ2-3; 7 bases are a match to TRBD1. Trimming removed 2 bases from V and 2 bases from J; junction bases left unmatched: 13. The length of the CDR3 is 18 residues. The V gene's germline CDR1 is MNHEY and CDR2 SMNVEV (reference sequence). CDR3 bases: TGTGCCAGCAGTTTAAGGGTCAGGGGGTGGACAGCCACAGATACGCAGTATTTT. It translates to CASSLRVRGWTATDTQYF.

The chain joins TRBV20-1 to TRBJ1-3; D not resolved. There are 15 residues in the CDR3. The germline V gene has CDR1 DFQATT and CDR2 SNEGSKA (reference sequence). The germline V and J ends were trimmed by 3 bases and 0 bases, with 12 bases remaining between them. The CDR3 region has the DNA TGCAGTGCTAGTCGCCAAGCGACCTCTGGAAACACCATATATTTT. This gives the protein CSASRQATSGNTIYF.

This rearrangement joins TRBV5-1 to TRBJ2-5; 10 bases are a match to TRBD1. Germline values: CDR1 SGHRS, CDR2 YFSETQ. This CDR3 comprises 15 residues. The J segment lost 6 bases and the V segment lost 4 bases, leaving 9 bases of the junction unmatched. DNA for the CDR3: TGCGCCAGCAGCCCCCCCGGGACAGGGGAGCAGACCCAGTACTTC. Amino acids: CASSPPGTGEQTQYF.

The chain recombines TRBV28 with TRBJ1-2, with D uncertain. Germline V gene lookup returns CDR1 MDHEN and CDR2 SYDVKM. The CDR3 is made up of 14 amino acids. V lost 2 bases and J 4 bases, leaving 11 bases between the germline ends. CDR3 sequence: CASSLKGSLYGYTF. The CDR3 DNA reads TGTGCCAGCAGTTTAAAGGGCAGCCTCTATGGCTACACCTTC.

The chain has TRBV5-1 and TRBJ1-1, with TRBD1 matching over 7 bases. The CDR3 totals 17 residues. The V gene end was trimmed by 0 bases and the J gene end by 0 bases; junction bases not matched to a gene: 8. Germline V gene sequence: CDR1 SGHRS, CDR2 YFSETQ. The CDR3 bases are TGCGCCAGCAGCTTGGCCCAGACAGGGCCCTTGAACACTGAAGCTTTCTTT. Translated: CASSLAQTGPLNTEAFF.

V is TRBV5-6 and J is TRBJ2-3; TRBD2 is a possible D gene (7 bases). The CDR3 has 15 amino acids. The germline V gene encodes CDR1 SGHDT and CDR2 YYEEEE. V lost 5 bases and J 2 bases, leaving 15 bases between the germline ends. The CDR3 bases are TGTGCCAGCAGGGGCGTGGGGGGGCCCACAGATACGCAGTATTTT. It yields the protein CASRGVGGPTDTQYF.

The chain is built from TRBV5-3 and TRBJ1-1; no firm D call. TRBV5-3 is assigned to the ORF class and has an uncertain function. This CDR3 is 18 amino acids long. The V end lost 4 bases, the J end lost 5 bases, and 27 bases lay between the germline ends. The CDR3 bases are TGTGCCAGAAGCATCGACACCACCCCCTCCAGGCCCCCAACTGAAGCTTTCTTT. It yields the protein CARSIDTTPSRPPTEAFF.

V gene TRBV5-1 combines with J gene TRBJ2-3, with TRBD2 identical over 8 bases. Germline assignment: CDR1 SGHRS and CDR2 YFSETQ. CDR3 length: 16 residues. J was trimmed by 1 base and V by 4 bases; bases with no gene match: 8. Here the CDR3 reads CASSDGRALRTDTQYF. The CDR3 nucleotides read TGCGCCAGCAGCGACGGGAGGGCTCTTCGCACAGATACGCAGTATTTT.

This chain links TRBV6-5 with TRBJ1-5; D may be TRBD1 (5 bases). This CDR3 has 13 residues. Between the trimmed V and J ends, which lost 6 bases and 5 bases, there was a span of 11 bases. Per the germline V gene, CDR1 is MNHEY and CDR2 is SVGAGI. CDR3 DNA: TGTGCCAGCAGCGCTCAGGGCCATCAGCCCCAGCATTTT. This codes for CASSAQGHQPQHF.

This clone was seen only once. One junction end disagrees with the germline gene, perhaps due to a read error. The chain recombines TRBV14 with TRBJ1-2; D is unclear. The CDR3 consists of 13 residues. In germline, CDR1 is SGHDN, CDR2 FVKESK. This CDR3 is CASSQDRGYGYTF. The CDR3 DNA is TGTGCCAGCAGCCAAGATCGTGGTTATGGCTACACATTC.

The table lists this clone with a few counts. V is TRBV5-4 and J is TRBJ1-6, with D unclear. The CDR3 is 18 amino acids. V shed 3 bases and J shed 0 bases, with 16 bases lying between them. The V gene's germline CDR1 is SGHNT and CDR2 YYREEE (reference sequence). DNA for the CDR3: TGTGCCAGCAGCTCCTCAGACTTCCTGAGCTCCTATAATTCACCCCTCCACTTT. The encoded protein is CASSSSDFLSSYNSPLHF.

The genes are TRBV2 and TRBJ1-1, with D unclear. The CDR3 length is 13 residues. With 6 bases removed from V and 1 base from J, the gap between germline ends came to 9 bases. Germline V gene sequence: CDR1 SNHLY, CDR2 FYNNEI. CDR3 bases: TGTGCCAGCAGCTTGGACGGGAACACTGAAGCTTTCTTT. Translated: CASSLDGNTEAFF.

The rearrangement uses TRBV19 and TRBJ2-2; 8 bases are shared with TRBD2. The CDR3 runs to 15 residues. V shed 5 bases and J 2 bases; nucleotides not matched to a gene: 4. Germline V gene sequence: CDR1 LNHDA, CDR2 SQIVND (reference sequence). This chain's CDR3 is CASSPREGNTGELFF. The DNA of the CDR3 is TGTGCCAGTAGTCCCCGGGAGGGTAACACCGGGGAGCTGTTTTTT.

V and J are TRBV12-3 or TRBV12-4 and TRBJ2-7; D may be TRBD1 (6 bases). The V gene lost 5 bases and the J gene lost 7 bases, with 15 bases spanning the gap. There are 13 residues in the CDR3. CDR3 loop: CASSGSGVGEQYF. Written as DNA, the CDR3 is TGTGCCAGCAGTGGCTCAGGGGTGGGGGAGCAGTACTTC.

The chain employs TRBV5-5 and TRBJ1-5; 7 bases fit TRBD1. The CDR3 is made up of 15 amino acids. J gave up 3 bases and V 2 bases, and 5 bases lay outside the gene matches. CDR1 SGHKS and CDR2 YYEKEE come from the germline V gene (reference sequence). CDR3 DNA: TGTGCCAGCAGCTTTGGGACAGACTACAATCAGCCCCAGCATTTT. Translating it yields CASSFGTDYNQPQHF.

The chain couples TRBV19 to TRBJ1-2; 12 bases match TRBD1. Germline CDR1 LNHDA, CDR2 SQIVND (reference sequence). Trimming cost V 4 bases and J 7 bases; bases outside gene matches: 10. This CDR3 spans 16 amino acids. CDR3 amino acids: CASSRDPGQGARGYTF. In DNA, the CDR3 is TGTGCCAGTAGTAGGGACCCGGGACAGGGGGCCCGTGGCTACACCTTC.

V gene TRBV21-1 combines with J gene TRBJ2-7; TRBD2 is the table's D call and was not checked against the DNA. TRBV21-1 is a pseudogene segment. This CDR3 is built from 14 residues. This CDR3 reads CASSRASSSYEQYF. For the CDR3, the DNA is TGTGCCAGCAGCAGAGCTTCTTCCTCCTACGAGCAGTACTTC.